Presented here are 12 T cell receptor beta chains from one specimen sequenced in a study of liver allograft versus peripheral blood T cells. The overall study: Repertoires from peripheral blood of liver transplant recipients were compared with those inside their transplanted livers.

TCRdb reprocessed the reads via MiXCR and lists one record per CDR3 protein. The sample has about 5,100 distinct CDR3 sequences; 15% to 20% are singletons. Every receptor here comes from a human patient who had a liver transplant. Some of these T cells may belong to the graft donor.

The rearrangement links TRBV20-1 to TRBJ2-3; D remains ambiguous. The CDR3 runs 11 residues. Trimming left V 7 bases short and J 5 bases short, with 10 bases between. In germline, CDR1 is DFQATT, CDR2 SNEGSKA (reference sequence). The CDR3 DNA sequence: TGCAGTGTGATTGATGGAGATACGCAGTATTTT. Translation: CSVIDGDTQYF.

This clonotype was observed many times. The V gene is TRBV29-1, the J gene TRBJ2-7; unclear D gene. Trimming took off 7 bases at V and 2 bases at J, with 15 bases between the two ends. The CDR3 is 13 amino acids. Germline V gene lookup returns CDR1 SQVTM and CDR2 ANQGSEA. CDR3 in DNA: TGCAGCGCCCAACCCCCCAATACCTACGAGCAGTACTTC. It is translated as CSAQPPNTYEQYF.

The chain recombines TRBV9 with TRBJ2-5, with 7 bases matching TRBD1. V trimming: 5 bases; J trimming: 3 bases; junction bases outside the gene matches: 7. The V gene's germline CDR1 is SGDLS and CDR2 YYNGEE. This CDR3 comprises 14 residues. CDR3 amino acids: CASSPGTAKETQYF. CDR3 DNA: TGTGCCAGCAGTCCCGGGACAGCGAAAGAGACCCAGTACTTC.

This clonotype has a handful of counts. V and J are TRBV7-3 and TRBJ2-3; 14 nucleotides align to TRBD2. V lost 6 bases, J lost 5 bases, and 4 bases stayed unmatched. This CDR3 has 15 amino acids. CDR1 and CDR2 from the germline V gene are SGHTA and FQGTGA. In DNA form, the CDR3 reads TGTGCCAGCAGTCCGACTAGCGGGGGGGTAGATACGCAGTATTTT. Translation: CASSPTSGGVDTQYF.

This clonotype was observed many times. This chain joins TRBV7-2 and TRBJ2-3, with 13 bases identical to TRBD2. The V and J ends lost 5 bases and 3 bases, in that order; junction bases with no gene match: 14. CDR1 is SGHTA and CDR2 is FQGNSA in the germline V gene. The CDR3 is 19 amino acids. This CDR3 is CASSPPRGTSGDGTDTQYF. The CDR3 DNA is TGTGCCAGCAGCCCCCCGCGGGGGACTAGCGGGGATGGGACAGATACGCAGTATTTT.

This clonotype turned up a few times. The V call is TRBV7-9, the J call TRBJ2-2, with D maybe TRBD2 (6 bases). The V end was cut by 1 base, the J end by 4 bases, with 7 bases between. Germline V gives CDR1 SEHNR, CDR2 FQNEAQ (reference sequence). CDR3 length: 14 amino acids. CDR3 region: CASSLVGGTGELFF. In nucleotides, the CDR3 is TGTGCCAGCAGCTTAGTGGGGGGCACCGGGGAGCTGTTTTTT.

This chain connects TRBV6-2 or TRBV6-3 to TRBJ2-7; D is unclear. Germline V gene lookup returns CDR1 MNHEY and CDR2 SVGEGT. This CDR3 has 16 amino acids. Trimming shortened V by 5 bases and J by 0 bases, and 17 bases separated the two germline ends. CDR3 DNA sequence: TGTGCCAGCAGTAATACCTGGAGTGGAGACTCCTACGAGCAGTACTTC. This sequence encodes CASSNTWSGDSYEQYF.

This clonotype is medium-sized in the sample. This chain uses TRBV29-1 with TRBJ2-5; no firm D call. V shed 6 bases and J shed 5 bases, with 16 bases lying between them. CDR1 is SQVTM, CDR2 ANQGSEA, per germline. CDR3 size: 13 residues. DNA of the CDR3: TGCAGCGTAGGCCCCTTCGAAGGGGAGACCCAGTACTTC. It specifies CSVGPFEGETQYF.

By frequency in the sample, this clonotype is medium-sized (0.01 to 0.1%). This chain links TRBV10-3 with TRBJ2-3, with 11 positions matching TRBD2. Trimming at V came to 3 bases and at J to 6 bases, leaving 5 bases not matched to a gene. The CDR3 totals 15 residues. CDR1 and CDR2 from the germline V gene are ENHRY and SYGVKD. The CDR3 region is CAISDTSGSADTQYF. Here the CDR3 DNA reads TGTGCCATCAGTGACACTAGCGGGAGTGCGGATACGCAGTATTTT.

As to this clonotype: This may come from a read error, since a much larger clone is one base off. The V gene is TRBV7-2, the J gene TRBJ2-7; weak D call: TRBD2 (5 bases). Germline values: CDR1 SGHTA, CDR2 FQGNSA. CDR3 size: 17 residues. The CDR3 loop reads CASSFGPSRAHSYEHYF. The DNA of the CDR3 is TGTGCCAGCAGCTTCGGGCCGTCGCGGGCCCACTCCTACGAGCATTACTTC. Using reference TRBV7-2 and TRBJ2-7 for the parts outside the CDR3, the full variable domain is GAGVSQSPSNKVTEKGKDVELRCDPISGHTALYWYRQSLGQGLEFLIYFQGNSAPDKSGLPSDRFSAERTGGSVSTLTIQRTQQEDSAVYLCASSFGPSRAHSYEHYFGPGTRLTVT.

The sample holds a few counts of this clonotype. For the CDR3, the DNA is TGTGCCACCAGCAGAGATGAAGGGTTCTCCTACGAGCAGTACTTC. As protein: CATSRDEGFSYEQYF. This chain connects TRBV15 to TRBJ2-7; D is unresolved. The CDR3 contains 15 residues. Germline CDR1 and CDR2: LNHNV and YYDKDF (reference sequence). Trimming pared 0 bases from V and 0 bases from J, leaving 9 bases between.

This clonotype turned up a few times. J is TRBJ2-1 and V is TRBV9; D unresolved. Trimming shortened V by 8 bases and J by 4 bases, and 10 bases separated the two germline ends. Germline assignment: CDR1 SGDLS and CDR2 YYNGEE. The CDR3 is 12 amino acids. CDR3 sequence (DNA): TGTGCCAGTGCTTCAGCGTACAATGAGCAGTTCTTC. Protein sequence: CASASAYNEQFF. The full variable domain, completed using reference TRBV9 and TRBJ2-1, is DSGVTQTPKHLITATGQRVTLRCSPRSGDLSVYWYQQSLDQGLQFLIQYYNGEERAKGNILERFSAQQFPDLHSELNLSSLELGDSALYFCASASAYNEQFFGPGTRLTVL.